Sequencing of this T cell receptor (beta chain) was carried out in a study of cytomegalovirus exposure and HLA in healthy donors. In regard to this clone: No antigen is known for it.

PCR was performed using 60 Vbeta and 13 Jbeta primers. Sequencing used immunoSEQ multiplex PCR; TCRdb keeps in-frame clones, though not all of them. This table holds some 140,000 clones, about 87% found once. V dropped 5 bases and J dropped 4; count of bases not matched to a gene: 10. The CDR3 sequence is 15 residues long. Germline CDR1 reads SGHNT; CDR2 reads YYREEE (reference sequence). General study points: Later on, a genetic analysis was performed. It linked a missense variant in DCLRE1C with V- and J-gene trimming of TCR beta. Cytomegalovirus-associated TCR beta chains were listed, numbering 150 to 200.

The sequencing input was PBMCs. This clonotype was obtained from a woman in her 30s in good health and CMV-seronegative. The chain is built from TRBV5-4 and TRBJ1-2; TRBD1 aligns across 8 bases. CDR3 in DNA: TGTGCCAGCAGTCCCGGACAGGGTTTCTTCTATGGCTACACCTTC. Its protein is CASSPGQGFFYGYTF.